The 3 T cell receptor beta chains below all came from one sample that was sequenced in a study of T cell repertoires in cytomegalovirus infection. TCRdb reprocessed the reads via MiXCR and lists one record per CDR3 protein. The sample holds 700,000 to 900,000 distinct CDR3 sequences; roughly 29% are singletons and the top ten take about an eighth. These receptors lack a known antigen. The sample in question was cultured CD8+ T cells from PBMCs, obtained from culture after CMV antigen stimulation. The source is a human donor in good health (CMV status not recorded). Some clones in this sample may be carry-over from other donors' samples.

This rearrangement joins TRBV12-3 or TRBV12-4 to TRBJ1-2; D is perhaps TRBD1 (6 bases). Between the trimmed V and J ends, which lost 7 bases and 5 bases, there was a span of 11 bases. The CDR3 loop spans 12 amino acids. The CDR3 DNA reads TGTGCCAGCACTACAGGGAAGTATGGCTACACCTTC. Translated, it gives CASTTGKYGYTF.

This clonotype showed up just a few times. This chain joins TRBV6-8 and TRBJ2-7; D might be TRBD1 (5 bases). The V gene lost 3 bases and the J gene lost 6 bases, with 15 bases spanning the gap. Germline V CDR1 and CDR2: MNHGY, SAAAGT. CDR3 size: 14 residues. CDR3 nucleotides: TGTGCCAGCAGTTATGAAGGGGCTGCTTCCGAGCAGTACTTC. This sequence encodes CASSYEGAASEQYF.

The rearrangement uses TRBV11-2 and TRBJ2-3; D perhaps matches TRBD2 (6 bases). Per the germline V gene, CDR1 is SGHAT and CDR2 is FQNNGV. This CDR3 is built from 16 residues. Trimming took 1 base from V and 0 from J, leaving 11 bases between them. The CDR3: CASSLVPGASTDTQYF. The DNA for the CDR3 is TGTGCCAGCAGCTTAGTCCCGGGAGCTAGCACAGATACGCAGTATTTT.